Listed here are 9 T cell receptor beta chains from one sample, sequenced in a study of shared clonotypes between healthy human individuals. Profiling relied on immunoSEQ multiplex PCR, and the TCRdb table lists in-frame clones only, not all of them. Of roughly 2.2 million clones in the sample, 85% to 95% were seen once. Sample: naive CD4+ T cells from PBMCs. The subset here: CD45RA+ positively selected. These receptor sequences come from a man aged 18 to 30 in good health. Some clones in this sample may be carry-over from other donors' samples.

This rearrangement joins TRBV5-4 to TRBJ1-2; perhaps TRBD1 as D (6 bases). The CDR3 has 14 residues. V was cut by 3 bases and J by 4 bases, with 13 bases left in between. Per the germline V gene, CDR1 is SGHNT and CDR2 is YYREEE (reference sequence). CDR3 sequence: CASSSPKDSYGYTF. The CDR3, as DNA: TGTGCCAGCAGCTCCCCTAAGGACAGCTATGGCTACACCTTC.

V gene TRBV11-1 combines with J gene TRBJ2-7; D is uncertain. Germline V lookup: CDR1 SGHAT, CDR2 FQDESV (reference sequence). Trimming shortened V by 0 bases and J by 1 base, and 7 bases separated the two germline ends. CDR3 size: 14 residues. Here the CDR3 DNA reads TGTGCCAGCAGCTTAGCCCCCCGTTCCTACGAGCAGTACTTC. This gives the protein CASSLAPRSYEQYF.

This chain links TRBV30 with TRBJ1-1; D is undetermined. Germline V gene data show CDR1 as GTSNPN and CDR2 as SVGIG (reference sequence). V was trimmed by 8 bases and J by 2 bases, leaving 9 bases between them. The CDR3 is 11 residues long. The chain's CDR3 is CAGLHNTEAFF. CDR3 bases: TGTGCCGGCCTACATAACACTGAAGCTTTCTTT.

The CDR3 sequence: CASMPQHLSYEQYF. The CDR3 DNA reads as TGTGCCAGCATGCCTCAGCATCTCTCCTACGAGCAGTACTTC. The V and J genes are TRBV27 and TRBJ2-7; D uncertain. The germline gives CDR1 MNHEY, CDR2 SMNVEV (reference sequence). This CDR3 contains 14 residues. The germline V and J ends were trimmed by 7 bases and 0 bases, with 13 bases remaining between them.

This chain links TRBV30 with TRBJ2-2; 10 nucleotides agree with TRBD2. The V segment lost 2 bases and the J segment 4 bases; nucleotides outside the gene matches: 4. This CDR3 has 15 amino acids. Germline lookup yields CDR1 GTSNPN and CDR2 SVGIG (reference sequence). The CDR3 sequence: CAWSRLAGVTGELFF. The CDR3 DNA follows: TGTGCCTGGAGTAGGCTAGCGGGAGTCACCGGGGAGCTGTTTTTT.

The chain employs TRBV9 and TRBJ2-3; 8 nucleotides align to TRBD2. V lost 3 bases and J lost 1; bases outside the gene matches: 4. Germline-derived CDR1 and CDR2 are SGDLS and YYNGEE. This CDR3 contains 15 residues. The CDR3 sequence: CASSEMTSGTDTQYF. In DNA form, the CDR3 reads TGTGCCAGCAGCGAAATGACTAGCGGCACAGATACGCAGTATTTT.

The V and J genes are TRBV7-2 and TRBJ1-5; TRBD1 aligns across 7 bases. Germline V gives CDR1 SGHTA, CDR2 FQGNSA. The CDR3 loop spans 16 amino acids. V dropped 0 bases and J dropped 6; count of bases not matched to a gene: 8. The CDR3 DNA sequence: TGTGCCAGCAGCTTAGCGGCGACAGGGTTTGGTCAGCCCCAGCATTTT. It encodes CASSLAATGFGQPQHF.

Points on this clone: This sample also contains other DNA sequences that code for the same CDR3. The chain combines TRBV28 with TRBJ1-2; unclear D gene. V lost 4 bases and J 0 bases, leaving 12 bases between the germline ends. Germline CDR1 reads MDHEN; CDR2 reads SYDVKM. This CDR3 is 15 amino acids long. This CDR3 reads CASSSPGGPNYGYTF. The CDR3 DNA reads TGTGCCAGCAGTTCCCCTGGTGGACCTAACTATGGCTACACCTTC.

The chain carries TRBV6-1 and TRBJ2-7; tentatively, D is TRBD1 (6 bases). CDR1 and CDR2 from the germline V gene are MNHNS and SASEGT. CDR3 length equals 12 residues. V was trimmed by 7 bases and J by 2 bases, leaving 9 bases between them. The CDR3 sequence: CASNRETYEQYF. The CDR3 coding sequence is TGTGCCAGCAACAGGGAAACCTACGAGCAGTACTTC.